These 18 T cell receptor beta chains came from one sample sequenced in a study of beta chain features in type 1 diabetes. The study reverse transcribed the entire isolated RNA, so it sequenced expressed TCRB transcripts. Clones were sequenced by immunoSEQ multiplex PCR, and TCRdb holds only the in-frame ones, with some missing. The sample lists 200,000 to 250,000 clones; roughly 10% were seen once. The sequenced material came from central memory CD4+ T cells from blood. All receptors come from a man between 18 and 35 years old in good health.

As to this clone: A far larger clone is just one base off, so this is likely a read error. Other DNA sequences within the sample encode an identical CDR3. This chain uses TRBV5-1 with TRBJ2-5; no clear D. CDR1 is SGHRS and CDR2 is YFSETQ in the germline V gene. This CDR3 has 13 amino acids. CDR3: CASSPHSQETQYF. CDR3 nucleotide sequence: TGTGCCAGCAGTCCCCACAGCCAAGAGACCCAGTACTTC.

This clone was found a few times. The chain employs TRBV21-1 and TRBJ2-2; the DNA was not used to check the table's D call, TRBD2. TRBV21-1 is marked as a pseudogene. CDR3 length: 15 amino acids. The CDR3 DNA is TGTGCCAGCAGCAAAGAAGGACTCAACACCGGGGAGCTGTTTTTT. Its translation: CASSKEGLNTGELFF.

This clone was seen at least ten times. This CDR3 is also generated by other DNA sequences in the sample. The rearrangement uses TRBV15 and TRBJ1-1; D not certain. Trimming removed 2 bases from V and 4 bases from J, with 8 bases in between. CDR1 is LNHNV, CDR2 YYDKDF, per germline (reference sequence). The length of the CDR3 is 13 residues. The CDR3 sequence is CATSRYDGTEAFF. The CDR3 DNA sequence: TGTGCCACCAGCAGATACGACGGCACTGAAGCTTTCTTT. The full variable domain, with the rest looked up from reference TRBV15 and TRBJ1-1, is DAMVIQNPRYQVTQFGKPVTLSCSQTLNHNVMYWYQQKSSQAPKLLFHYYDKDFNNEADTPDNFQSRRPNTSFCFLDIRSPGLGDTAMYLCATSRYDGTEAFFGQGTRLTVV.

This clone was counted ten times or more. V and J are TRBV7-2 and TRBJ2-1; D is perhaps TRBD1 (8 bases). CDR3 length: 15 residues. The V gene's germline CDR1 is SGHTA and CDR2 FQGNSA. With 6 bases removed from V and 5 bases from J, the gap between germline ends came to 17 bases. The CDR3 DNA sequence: TGTGCCAGCAGGCGAGACAGGGGAGGGCACAATGAGCAGTTCTTC. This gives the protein CASRRDRGGHNEQFF.

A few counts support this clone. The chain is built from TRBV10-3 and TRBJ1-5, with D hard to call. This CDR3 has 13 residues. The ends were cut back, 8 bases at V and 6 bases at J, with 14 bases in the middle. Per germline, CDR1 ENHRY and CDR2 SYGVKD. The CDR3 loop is CAIHNGGSQPQHF. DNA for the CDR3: TGTGCCATCCACAACGGCGGGAGTCAGCCCCAGCATTTT.

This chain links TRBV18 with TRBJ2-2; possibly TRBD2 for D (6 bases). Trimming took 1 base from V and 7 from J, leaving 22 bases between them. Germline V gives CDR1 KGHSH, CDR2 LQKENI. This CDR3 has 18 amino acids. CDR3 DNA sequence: TGTGCCAGCTCACCACGCCCAGGGAGTGGAGGGGAGAACGGGGAGCTGTTTTTT. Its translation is CASSPRPGSGGENGELFF.

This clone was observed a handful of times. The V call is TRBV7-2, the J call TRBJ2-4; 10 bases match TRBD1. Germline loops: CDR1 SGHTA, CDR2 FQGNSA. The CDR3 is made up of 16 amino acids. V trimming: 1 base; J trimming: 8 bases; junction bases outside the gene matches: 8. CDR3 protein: CASSLGGTGDWHIQYF. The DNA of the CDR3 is TGTGCCAGCAGCTTAGGAGGGACAGGGGATTGGCACATTCAGTACTTC.

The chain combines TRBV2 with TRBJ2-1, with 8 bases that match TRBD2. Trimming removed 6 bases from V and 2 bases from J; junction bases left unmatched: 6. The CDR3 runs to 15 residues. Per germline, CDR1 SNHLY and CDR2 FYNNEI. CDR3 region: CASSRREATYNEQFF. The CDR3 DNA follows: TGTGCCAGCAGCAGGCGGGAGGCCACCTACAATGAGCAGTTCTTC.

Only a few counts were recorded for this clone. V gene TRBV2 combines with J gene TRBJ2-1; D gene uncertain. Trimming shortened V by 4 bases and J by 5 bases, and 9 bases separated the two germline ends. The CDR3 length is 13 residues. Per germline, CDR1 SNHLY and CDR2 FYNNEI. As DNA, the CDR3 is TGTGCCAGCAGTGCCGGACGCGACAATGAGCAGTTCTTC. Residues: CASSAGRDNEQFF.

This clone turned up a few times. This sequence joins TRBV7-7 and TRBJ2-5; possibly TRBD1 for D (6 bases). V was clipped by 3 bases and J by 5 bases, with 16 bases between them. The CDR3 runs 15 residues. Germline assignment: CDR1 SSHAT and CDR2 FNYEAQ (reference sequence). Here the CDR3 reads CASSLSSGQGETQYF. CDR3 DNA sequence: TGTGCCAGCAGCTTGTCGTCGGGCCAGGGGGAGACCCAGTACTTC.

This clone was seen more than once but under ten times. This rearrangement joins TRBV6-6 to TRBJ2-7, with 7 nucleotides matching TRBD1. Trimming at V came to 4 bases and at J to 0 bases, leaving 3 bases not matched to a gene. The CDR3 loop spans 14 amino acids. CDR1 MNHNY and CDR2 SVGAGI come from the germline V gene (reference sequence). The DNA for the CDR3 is TGTGCCAGCAGTTCCCGGACAGGCTCCTACGAGCAGTACTTC. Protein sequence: CASSSRTGSYEQYF.

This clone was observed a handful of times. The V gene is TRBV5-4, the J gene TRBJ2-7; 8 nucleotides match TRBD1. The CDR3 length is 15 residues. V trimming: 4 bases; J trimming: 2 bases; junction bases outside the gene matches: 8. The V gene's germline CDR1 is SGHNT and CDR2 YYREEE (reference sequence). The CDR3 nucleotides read TGTGCCAGCAGCGTCGGACAGGGACCTACCTACGAGCAGTACTTC. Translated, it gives CASSVGQGPTYEQYF.

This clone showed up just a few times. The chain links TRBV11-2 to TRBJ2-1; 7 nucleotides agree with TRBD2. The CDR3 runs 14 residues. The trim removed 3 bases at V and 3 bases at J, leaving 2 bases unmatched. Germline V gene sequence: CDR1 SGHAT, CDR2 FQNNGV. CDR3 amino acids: CASSFTGGYNEQFF. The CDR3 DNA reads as TGTGCCAGCAGCTTTACGGGAGGCTACAATGAGCAGTTCTTC.

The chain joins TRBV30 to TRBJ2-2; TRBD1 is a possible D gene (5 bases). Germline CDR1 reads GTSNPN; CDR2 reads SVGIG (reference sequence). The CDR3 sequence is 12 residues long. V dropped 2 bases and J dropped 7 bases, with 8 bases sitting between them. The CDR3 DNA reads TGTGCCTGGAGTTTTACAGGCGGGGAGCTGTTTTTT. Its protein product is CAWSFTGGELFF. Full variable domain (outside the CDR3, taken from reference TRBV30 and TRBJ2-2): SQTIHQWPATLVQPVGSPLSLECTVEGTSNPNLYWYRQAAGRGLQLLFYSVGIGQISSEVPQNLSASRPQDRQFILSSKKLLLSDSGFYLCAWSFTGGELFFGEGSRLTVL.

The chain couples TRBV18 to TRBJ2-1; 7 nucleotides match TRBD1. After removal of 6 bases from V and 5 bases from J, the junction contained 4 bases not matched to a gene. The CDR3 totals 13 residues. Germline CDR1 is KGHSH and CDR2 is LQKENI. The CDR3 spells CASSKGQNNEQFF. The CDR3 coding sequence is TGTGCCAGCTCGAAGGGACAGAACAATGAGCAGTTCTTC.

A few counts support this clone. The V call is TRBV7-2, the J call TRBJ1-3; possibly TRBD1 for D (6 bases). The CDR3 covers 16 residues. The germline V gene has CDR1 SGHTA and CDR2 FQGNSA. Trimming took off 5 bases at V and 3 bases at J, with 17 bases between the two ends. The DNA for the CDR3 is TGTGCCAGCAGCCCTCAGGGGATAGCTGGTGGAAACACCATATATTTT. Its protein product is CASSPQGIAGGNTIYF.

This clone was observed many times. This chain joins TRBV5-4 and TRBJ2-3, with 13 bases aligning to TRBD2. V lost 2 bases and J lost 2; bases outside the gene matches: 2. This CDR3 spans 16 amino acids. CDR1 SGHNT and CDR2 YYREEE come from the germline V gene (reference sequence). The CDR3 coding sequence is TGTGCCAGCAGCTTCGGACTAGCGGGAGCCACAGATACGCAGTATTTT. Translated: CASSFGLAGATDTQYF.

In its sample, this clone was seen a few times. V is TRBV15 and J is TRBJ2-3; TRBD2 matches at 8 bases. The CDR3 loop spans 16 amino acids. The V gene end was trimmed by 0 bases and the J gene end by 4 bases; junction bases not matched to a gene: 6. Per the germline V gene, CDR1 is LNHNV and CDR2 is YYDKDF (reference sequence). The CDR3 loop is CATSRDEAGVPDTQYF. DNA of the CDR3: TGTGCCACCAGCAGAGATGAAGCGGGAGTCCCAGATACGCAGTATTTT.